This T cell receptor (beta chain) comes out of a study of control samples from healthy donors and cancer patients. The data were produced by immunoSEQ multiplex PCR, yet TCRdb's version contains in-frame clones alone and is incomplete. The table lists approximately 180,000 clones, more than 85% of them singletons. The germline V and J ends were trimmed by 7 bases and 6 bases, with 19 bases remaining between them. The CDR3 sequence is 15 residues long. Germline CDR1 is LNHDA and CDR2 is SQIVND (reference sequence). V usage is TRBV19 and J usage is TRBJ1-5, with TRBD1 as a possible D gene (5 bases). Sequences were obtained from blood. This TCR was sampled from a woman in her forties in good health. The CDR3 DNA reads TGTGCCAGTACTCCGAGAGGCAGGGCTGGTCAGCCCCAGCATTTT. The encoded protein is CASTPRGRAGQPQHF.